The present TCR beta chain was sequenced within a study of T cells after yellow fever vaccination. Germline lookup yields CDR1 SGHVS and CDR2 FNYEAQ. V was pared by 4 bases and J by 4 bases, with 10 bases between. The CDR3 is 13 residues long. MiXCR, run by TCRdb on the 5' RACE reads, gives a single entry per CDR3 protein. The sample holds hundreds of thousands of distinct CDR3 sequences, around 9.3% seen once. The genes are TRBV7-6 and TRBJ1-1, with unresolved D. Sequenced material: CD4+ T cells sorted from PBMCs, taken 5 days after the yellow fever booster vaccination. The receptor was isolated from a man aged 18-30 years who received the YFV17D yellow fever vaccine. The CDR3 sequence: CASSSREGTEAFF. DNA of the CDR3: TGTGCCAGCAGCTCCCGCGAGGGCACTGAAGCTTTCTTT.